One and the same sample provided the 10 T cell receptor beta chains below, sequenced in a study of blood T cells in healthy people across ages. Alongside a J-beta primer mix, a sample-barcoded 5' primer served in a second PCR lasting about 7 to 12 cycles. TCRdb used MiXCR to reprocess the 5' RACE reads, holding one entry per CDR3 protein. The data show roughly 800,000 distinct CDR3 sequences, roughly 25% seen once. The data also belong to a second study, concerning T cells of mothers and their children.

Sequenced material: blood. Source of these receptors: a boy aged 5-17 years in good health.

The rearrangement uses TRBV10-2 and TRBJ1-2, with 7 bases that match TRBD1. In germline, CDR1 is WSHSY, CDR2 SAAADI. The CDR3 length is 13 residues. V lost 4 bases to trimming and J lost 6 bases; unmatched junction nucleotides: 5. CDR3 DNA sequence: TGCGCCAGCAGTGGACAGGGACAAAATGGCTACACCTTC. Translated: CASSGQGQNGYTF.

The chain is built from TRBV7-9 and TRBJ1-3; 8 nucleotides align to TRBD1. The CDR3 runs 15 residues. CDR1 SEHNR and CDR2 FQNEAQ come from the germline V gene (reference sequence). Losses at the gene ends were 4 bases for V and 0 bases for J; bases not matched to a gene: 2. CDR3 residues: CASSYTGGSGNTIYF. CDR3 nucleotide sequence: TGTGCCAGCAGCTACACAGGGGGCTCTGGAAACACCATATATTTT.

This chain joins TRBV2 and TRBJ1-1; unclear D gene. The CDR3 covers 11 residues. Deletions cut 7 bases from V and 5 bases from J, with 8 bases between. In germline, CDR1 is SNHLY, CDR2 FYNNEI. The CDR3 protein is CASKAGTEAFF. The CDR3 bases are TGTGCCAGCAAGGCAGGAACTGAAGCTTTCTTT.

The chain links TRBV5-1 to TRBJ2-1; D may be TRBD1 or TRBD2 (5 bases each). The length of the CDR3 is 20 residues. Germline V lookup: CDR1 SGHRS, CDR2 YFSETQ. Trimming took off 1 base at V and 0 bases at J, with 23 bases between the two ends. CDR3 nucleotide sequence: TGCGCCAGCAGCTTGTTGTCTAACGGGGCCTTTCGAAGCTCCTACAATGAGCAGTTCTTC. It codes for CASSLLSNGAFRSSYNEQFF.

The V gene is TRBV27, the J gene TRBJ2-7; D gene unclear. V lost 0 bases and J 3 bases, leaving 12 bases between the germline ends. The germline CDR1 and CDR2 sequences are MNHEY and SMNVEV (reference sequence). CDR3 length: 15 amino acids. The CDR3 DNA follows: TGTGCCAGCAGTTTATCGTTGGGCGGTAGCTACGAGCAGTACTTC. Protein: CASSLSLGGSYEQYF.

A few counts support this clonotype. The CDR3 nucleotides are TGTGCCAGCAGCCCCACGGGACTTCCCAAGAACACCGGGGAGCTGTTTTTT. Translating gives CASSPTGLPKNTGELFF. The genes are TRBV11-1 and TRBJ2-2; D might be TRBD2 (6 bases). Trimming left V 5 bases short and J 1 base short, with 17 bases between. CDR1 and CDR2 from the germline V gene are SGHAT and FQDESV (reference sequence). The length of the CDR3 is 17 residues.

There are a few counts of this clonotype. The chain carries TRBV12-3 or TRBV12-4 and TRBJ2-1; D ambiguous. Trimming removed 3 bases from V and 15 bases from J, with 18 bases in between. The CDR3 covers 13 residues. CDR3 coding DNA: TGTGCCAGCAGTTTCCGGGTGGCCGGCTCGGTGTTCTTC. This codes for CASSFRVAGSVFF.

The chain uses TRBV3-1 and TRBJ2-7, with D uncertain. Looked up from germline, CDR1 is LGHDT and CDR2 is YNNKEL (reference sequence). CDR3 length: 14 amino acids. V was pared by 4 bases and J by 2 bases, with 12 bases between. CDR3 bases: TGTGCCAGCAGCCCCTCCCCAGGCCCCTACGAGCAGTACTTC. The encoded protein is CASSPSPGPYEQYF.

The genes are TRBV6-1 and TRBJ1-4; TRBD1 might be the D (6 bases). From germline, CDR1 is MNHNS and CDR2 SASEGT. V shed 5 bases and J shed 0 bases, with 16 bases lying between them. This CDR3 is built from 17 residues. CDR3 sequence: CASSPRGGLATNEKLFF. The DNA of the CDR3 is TGTGCCAGCAGTCCGAGGGGGGGCCTAGCAACTAATGAAAAACTGTTTTTT.

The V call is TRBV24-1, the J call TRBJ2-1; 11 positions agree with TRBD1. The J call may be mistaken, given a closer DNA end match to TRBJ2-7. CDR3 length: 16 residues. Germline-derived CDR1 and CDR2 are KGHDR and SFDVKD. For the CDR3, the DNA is TGTGCCACCAGTGACCCTCCCGGACAGGGGGCAGCCGAGCAGTACTTC. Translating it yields CATSDPPGQGAAEQYF.